Below, 7 T cell receptor beta chains from the same sample are listed, as sequenced in a study of blood T cell dynamics during melanoma immunotherapy (dated by TCRdb to 2018 to 2021). The library was obtained by the immunoSEQ multiplex PCR assay. Held by TCRdb, this immuneACCESS table contains in-frame sequences only and omits some clones. Under half of the omission traces to an unresolved V gene where checked; the cause of the rest is unknown. Across this sample there are around 15,000 clones, with approximately 94% seen only once. Under 0.25% of the sample is in the top ten clones. Read against the paper, the sample's time point label means: week 3, after first cycle of checkpoint inhibitor. This specimen consisted of effector memory CD8+ T cells from blood, obtained from a patient treated with checkpoint blockade. Source of these receptors: a human donor with melanoma.

DNA of the CDR3: TGTGCCAGCACCGAGGGACAGGGGTACTACAATGAGCAGTTCTTC. Its translation: CASTEGQGYYNEQFF. The rearrangement uses TRBV27 and TRBJ2-1; 10 nucleotides line up with TRBD1. Germline values: CDR1 MNHEY, CDR2 SMNVEV (reference sequence). CDR3 size: 15 residues. V lost 7 bases and J lost 3; bases outside the gene matches: 6.

The rearrangement links TRBV7-9 to TRBJ2-7; TRBD1 agrees at 10 bases. The CDR3 length is 15 residues. The trim removed 4 bases at V and 2 bases at J, leaving 5 bases unmatched. Germline values: CDR1 SEHNR, CDR2 FQNEAQ (reference sequence). The CDR3: CASSSVDRGTYEQYF. The CDR3 coding sequence is TGTGCCAGCAGCTCGGTGGACAGGGGGACCTACGAGCAGTACTTC.

The chain recombines TRBV18 with TRBJ1-1; D unresolved. The germline gives CDR1 KGHSH, CDR2 LQKENI. The CDR3 covers 15 residues. With 0 bases removed from V and 10 bases from J, the gap between germline ends came to 18 bases. The CDR3 DNA is TGTGCCAGCTCACCACCCTTACTCGCGCGGGTTTCAGCTTTCTTT. It is translated as CASSPPLLARVSAFF.

This chain uses TRBV10-3 with TRBJ1-2, with a tentative D call TRBD1 (6 bases). Trimming pared 8 bases from V and 2 bases from J, leaving 15 bases between. This CDR3 region has 14 residues. The V gene's germline CDR1 is ENHRY and CDR2 SYGVKD. The CDR3 reads CAISPGGRNYGYTF. The DNA of the CDR3 is TGTGCCATCTCACCGGGGGGGCGCAACTATGGCTACACCTTC.

The chain is built from TRBV12-5 and TRBJ1-1; a possible D gene is TRBD1 (6 bases). Trimming left V 1 base short and J 0 bases short, with 15 bases between. Germline assignment: CDR1 LGHNT and CDR2 FRNRAP. The CDR3 extends over 17 amino acids. In DNA form, the CDR3 reads TGTGCTAGTGGTTTGGCCTCGGGGGCAGGGCTGAACACTGAAGCTTTCTTT. It specifies CASGLASGAGLNTEAFF.

CDR3 loop: CASSPSPRGGENTEAFF. The CDR3, as DNA: TGCGCCAGCAGCCCATCTCCCCGGGGGGGGGAGAACACTGAAGCTTTCTTT. The chain employs TRBV4-1 and TRBJ1-1, with D perhaps matching TRBD1 (5 bases). Germline CDR1 and CDR2: MGHRA and YSYEKL. V was cut by 4 bases and J by 1 base, with 19 bases left in between. The CDR3 runs to 17 residues.

This clone was detected only once. This chain's CDR3 is CASSPREGGSYEQYF. The DNA of the CDR3 is TGTGCCAGCAGCCCCCGGGAGGGGGGGTCCTACGAGCAGTACTTC. The gene calls are TRBV9 and TRBJ2-7; 8 bases align to TRBD2. CDR1 SGDLS and CDR2 YYNGEE come from the germline V gene. J gave up 1 base and V 4 bases, and 7 bases lay outside the gene matches. CDR3 length: 15 residues. The whole variable domain, filled in from reference TRBV9 and TRBJ2-7, reads DSGVTQTPKHLITATGQRVTLRCSPRSGDLSVYWYQQSLDQGLQFLIQYYNGEERAKGNILERFSAQQFPDLHSELNLSSLELGDSALYFCASSPREGGSYEQYFGPGTRLTVT.